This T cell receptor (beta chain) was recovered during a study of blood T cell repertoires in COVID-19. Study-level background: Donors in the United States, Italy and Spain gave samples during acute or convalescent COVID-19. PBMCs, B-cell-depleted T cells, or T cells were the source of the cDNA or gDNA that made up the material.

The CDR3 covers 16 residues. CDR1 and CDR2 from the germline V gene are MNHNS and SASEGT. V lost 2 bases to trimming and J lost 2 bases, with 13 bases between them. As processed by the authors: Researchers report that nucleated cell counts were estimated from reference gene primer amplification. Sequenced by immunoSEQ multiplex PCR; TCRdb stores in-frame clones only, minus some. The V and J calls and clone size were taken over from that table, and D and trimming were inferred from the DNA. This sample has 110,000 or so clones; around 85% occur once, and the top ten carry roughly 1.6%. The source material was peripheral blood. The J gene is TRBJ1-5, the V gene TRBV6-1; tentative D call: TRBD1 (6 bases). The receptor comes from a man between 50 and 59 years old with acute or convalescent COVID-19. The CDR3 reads CASSEYGAGGNQPQHF. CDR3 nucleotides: TGTGCCAGCAGTGAATACGGGGCAGGGGGCAATCAGCCCCAGCATTTT.